This T cell receptor (beta chain) was sequenced during a study of shared clonotypes between healthy human individuals. The V end was cut by 1 base, the J end by 10 bases, with 11 bases between. Germline values: CDR1 SGHNT, CDR2 YENEEA. CDR3 length equals 13 residues. The method was immunoSEQ multiplex PCR; TCRdb's version includes in-frame clones alone and lacks a portion of them. This table holds 850,000 to 1,100,000 clones, 70% to 85% found once. The sequencing sample was made of memory CD4+ T cells from PBMCs. Subset given: CD45RA-negative fraction. The TCR comes from a man aged 18 to 29 in good health. Some clones in this sample may be carry-over from other donors' samples. The chain carries TRBV11-3 and TRBJ2-1; no definite D call. In DNA form, the CDR3 reads TGTGCCAGCAGCTTAGTGGTCAGCCGGGAGCAGTTCTTC. The encoded protein is CASSLVVSREQFF.